The 32 T cell receptor beta chains below come from one sample, sequenced in a study of blood T cell repertoires in COVID-19. Using immunoSEQ multiplex PCR, the repertoire was profiled, and TCRdb retains in-frame clones only, with some absent. The profile shows around 40,000 clones, roughly 89% of them singletons. What was sequenced was peripheral blood. Source of these receptors: a man aged 45-65 years with active COVID-19.

V and J are TRBV7-9 and TRBJ2-3; D is ambiguous. The CDR3 loop spans 16 amino acids. Germline-derived CDR1 and CDR2 are SEHNR and FQNEAQ (reference sequence). Trimming took 1 base from V and 3 from J, leaving 14 bases between them. The CDR3 region is CASSLDPSPRTDTQYF. CDR3 in DNA: TGTGCCAGCAGCTTAGACCCCTCACCCAGAACAGATACGCAGTATTTT.

V gene TRBV5-1 combines with J gene TRBJ2-2, with TRBD2 matching over 11 bases. Germline assignment: CDR1 SGHRS and CDR2 YFSETQ. The CDR3 has 16 amino acids. V lost 2 bases and J lost 5; bases outside the gene matches: 5. The CDR3 DNA sequence: TGCGCCAGCAGCTTTTTAGCGGGAGGGCCAACCGGGGAGCTGTTTTTT. Translated, it gives CASSFLAGGPTGELFF.

V is TRBV11-3 and J is TRBJ2-2; possible D gene TRBD2, 6 bases. CDR3 size: 16 residues. Germline loops: CDR1 SGHNT, CDR2 YENEEA. Deletions cut 5 bases from V and 6 bases from J, with 19 bases between. The CDR3 sequence: CASSNGLWGEAGELFF. For the CDR3, the DNA is TGTGCCAGCAGCAACGGACTCTGGGGGGAGGCCGGGGAGCTGTTTTTT.

V usage is TRBV5-3 and J usage is TRBJ1-6, with D perhaps matching TRBD1 (6 bases). TRBV5-3 has ORF status, its function being uncertain. V gave up 1 base and J gave up 7 bases, with 12 bases separating them. CDR3 length: 15 residues. DNA of the CDR3: TGTGCCAGAAGCTTGAGCGGGACACACAATTCACCCCTCCACTTT. Encoded protein: CARSLSGTHNSPLHF.

The CDR3 DNA reads as TGTGCCAGTTCATGGTTCACAGGGGGAGGTCGCGGCTACACCTTC. Translation: CASSWFTGGGRGYTF. The chain links TRBV19 to TRBJ1-2, with 8 bases that match TRBD1. With 8 bases clipped from V and 8 bases from J, the junction kept 16 bases outside the gene matches. The CDR3 covers 15 residues. Germline assignment: CDR1 LNHDA and CDR2 SQIVND (reference sequence). The full variable domain, its missing parts supplied by reference TRBV19 and TRBJ1-2, is DGGITQSPKYLFRKEGQNVTLSCEQNLNHDAMYWYRQDPGQGLRLIYYSQIVNDFQKGDIAEGYSVSREKKESFPLTVTSAQKNPTAFYLCASSWFTGGGRGYTFGSGTRLTVV.

This chain connects TRBV4-2 to TRBJ1-4; TRBD1 agrees at 7 bases. CDR1 and CDR2 (germline): LGHNA, YNFKEQ. With 2 bases clipped from V and 7 bases from J, the junction kept 19 bases outside the gene matches. This CDR3 contains 19 residues. The DNA of the CDR3 is TGTGCCAGCAGCCAACCGGAGGACAGGTTTAGTTTATCGCGTGAAAAACTGTTTTTT. It encodes CASSQPEDRFSLSREKLFF.

The chain links TRBV28 to TRBJ1-6, with a possible D match to TRBD1 (6 bases). V lost 3 bases and J 6 bases, leaving 12 bases between the germline ends. The CDR3 has 15 residues. Germline loops: CDR1 MDHEN, CDR2 SYDVKM. The CDR3 here is CASSLGGAGNSPLHF. The CDR3 region has the DNA TGTGCCAGCAGTTTGGGGGGGGCTGGTAATTCACCCCTCCACTTT.

V usage is TRBV7-9 and J usage is TRBJ2-5; 11 bases map to TRBD2. The CDR3 loop spans 16 amino acids. CDR1 is SEHNR, CDR2 FQNEAQ, per germline (reference sequence). Unmatched junction bases numbered 9, after V lost 4 bases and J lost 5 bases. The CDR3 region has the DNA TGTGCCAGCAGCTGGCCTGGAGGGACTAGCGGCGAGACCCAGTACTTC. Translating gives CASSWPGGTSGETQYF.

The chain links TRBV3-1 (or the pseudogene TRBV3-2) to TRBJ2-2; D gene uncertain. The CDR3 extends over 13 amino acids. The ends were cut back, 2 bases at V and 8 bases at J, with 9 bases in the middle. CDR1 and CDR2 (germline): LGHDT, YNNKEL (reference sequence). CDR3: CASSQLQRGELFF. The CDR3 region has the DNA TGTGCCAGCAGCCAACTCCAGCGTGGGGAGCTGTTTTTT.

The genes are TRBV7-9 and TRBJ2-1; D is perhaps TRBD1 (6 bases). The V and J ends lost 3 bases and 0 bases respectively, with 9 bases between them. Germline CDR1 SEHNR, CDR2 FQNEAQ (reference sequence). The CDR3 has 15 residues. The CDR3 region is CASSFQGSSYNEQFF. Here the CDR3 DNA reads TGTGCCAGCAGCTTCCAGGGGTCCTCCTACAATGAGCAGTTCTTC.

The V and J genes are TRBV7-9 and TRBJ1-1; D gene uncertain. CDR3 length equals 14 residues. The V end was cut by 7 bases, the J end by 5 bases, with 17 bases between. Germline assignment: CDR1 SEHNR and CDR2 FQNEAQ (reference sequence). This CDR3 is CASTRYEGSTEAFF. DNA of the CDR3: TGTGCCAGCACTAGATATGAGGGTAGTACTGAAGCTTTCTTT.

This clone was seen a handful of times. The chain combines TRBV5-1 with TRBJ2-2; 7 nucleotides line up with TRBD1. After removal of 3 bases from V and 2 bases from J, the junction contained 4 bases not matched to a gene. The CDR3 consists of 15 residues. Germline CDR1 SGHRS, CDR2 YFSETQ. CDR3 nucleotides: TGCGCCAGCAGCTCGGGACAGCGTAACACCGGGGAGCTGTTTTTT. Protein sequence: CASSSGQRNTGELFF.

The CDR3 loop is CASSSTGVEQFF. In DNA form, the CDR3 reads TGTGCCAGCAGCTCCACAGGGGTTGAGCAGTTCTTC. The chain has TRBV7-6 and TRBJ2-1; 7 bases line up with TRBD1. The V gene's germline CDR1 is SGHVS and CDR2 FNYEAQ. The CDR3 sequence is 12 residues long. Trimming cost V 4 bases and J 9 bases; bases outside gene matches: 3.

In its sample, this clone was seen once. This chain uses TRBV27 with TRBJ2-2, with 14 bases that match TRBD2. This CDR3 is 18 amino acids long. Germline-derived CDR1 and CDR2 are MNHEY and SMNVEV (reference sequence). J gave up 4 bases and V 7 bases, and 11 bases lay outside the gene matches. The CDR3 region has the DNA TGTGCCAGCACTAGGCGGCTGGGACTAGCGGGGGTCACCGGGGAGCTGTTTTTT. Translated, it gives CASTRRLGLAGVTGELFF.

The V and J genes are TRBV11-1 and TRBJ2-7; D perhaps matches TRBD2 (6 bases). This CDR3 contains 13 residues. Trimming cost V 5 bases and J 7 bases, with 15 bases left between them. Germline assignment: CDR1 SGHAT and CDR2 FQDESV (reference sequence). The CDR3 DNA sequence: TGTGCCAGCAGCCGGGAGTACTTGGGGGAGCAGTACTTC. It is translated as CASSREYLGEQYF.

The chain carries TRBV4-3 and TRBJ1-2; D unclear. This CDR3 is built from 15 residues. Trimming pared 1 base from V and 0 bases from J, leaving 9 bases between. Germline V gene sequence: CDR1 LGHNA, CDR2 YSLEER. CDR3 in DNA: TGCGCCAGCAGCCAAGGGGCAGGCTCTAACTATGGCTACACCTTC. Its protein is CASSQGAGSNYGYTF.

The chain employs TRBV3-1 (or the pseudogene TRBV3-2) and TRBJ2-2; possible D gene TRBD1, 6 bases. This CDR3 spans 13 amino acids. With 4 bases removed from V and 6 bases from J, the gap between germline ends came to 9 bases. From germline, CDR1 is LGHDT and CDR2 YNNKEL (reference sequence). CDR3: CASSRTDAGELFF. The CDR3 DNA sequence: TGTGCCAGCAGCCGGACAGATGCCGGGGAGCTGTTTTTT.

CDR3 loop: CASSSGTGDTGELFF. CDR3 DNA: TGTGCCAGCAGCTCCGGGACAGGGGACACCGGGGAGCTGTTTTTT. V gene TRBV28 combines with J gene TRBJ2-2, with 10 bases identical to TRBD1. The CDR3 has 15 residues. CDR1 and CDR2 from the germline V gene are MDHEN and SYDVKM. The ends lost 6 bases at V and 3 bases at J; junction bases unmatched: 4.

This sequence joins TRBV3-1 (or the pseudogene TRBV3-2) and TRBJ1-3; D gene ambiguous. The CDR3 spans 12 residues. Between the trimmed V and J ends, which lost 8 bases and 0 bases, there was a span of 5 bases. Germline CDR1 is LGHDT and CDR2 is YNNKEL (reference sequence). Here the CDR3 reads CASGSSGNTIYF. The DNA for the CDR3 is TGTGCCAGCGGCAGCTCTGGAAACACCATATATTTT.

The J gene is TRBJ2-7, the V gene TRBV2, with TRBD1 as a possible D gene (6 bases). The V end was cut by 3 bases, the J end by 0 bases, with 12 bases between. CDR3 size: 15 residues. Germline V gives CDR1 SNHLY, CDR2 FYNNEI. CDR3: CASSERGISSYEQYF. The CDR3 coding sequence is TGTGCCAGCAGTGAGAGGGGGATTAGCTCCTACGAGCAGTACTTC.

This sequence joins TRBV7-2 and TRBJ2-3; D ambiguous. Trimming stripped 1 base from V and 4 bases from J, with 9 bases between. Germline V gives CDR1 SGHTA, CDR2 FQGNSA. There are 14 residues in the CDR3. The CDR3 sequence: CASSLDDGPDTQYF. As DNA, the CDR3 is TGTGCCAGCAGCTTAGATGATGGGCCAGATACGCAGTATTTT.

The chain has TRBV6-6 and TRBJ2-3; 8 bases agree with TRBD2. Looked up from germline, CDR1 is MNHNY and CDR2 is SVGAGI (reference sequence). The CDR3 has 16 amino acids. The V segment lost 4 bases and the J segment 0 bases; nucleotides outside the gene matches: 6. The CDR3 region is CASSLGPSGSTDTQYF. DNA of the CDR3: TGTGCCAGCAGTTTGGGACCTAGCGGGAGCACAGATACGCAGTATTTT.

This sequence joins TRBV7-8 and TRBJ1-6; D uncertain. This CDR3 comprises 15 residues. CDR1 is SGHVS and CDR2 is FQNEAQ in the germline V gene. Trimming cost V 6 bases and J 7 bases, with 16 bases left between them. CDR3 protein: CASRRTSPANSPLHF. The CDR3, as DNA: TGTGCCAGCAGGCGGACTTCCCCGGCAAATTCACCCCTCCACTTT.

The CDR3 bases are TGTGCCAGCAGCCCTCGGGACAGGACCTCCTACGAGCAGTACTTC. Its protein is CASSPRDRTSYEQYF. The rearrangement joins TRBV9 to TRBJ2-7; 8 bases line up with TRBD1. This CDR3 region has 15 residues. V was clipped by 4 bases and J by 0 bases; unmatched bases: 6. CDR1 SGDLS and CDR2 YYNGEE come from the germline V gene.

The V gene is TRBV12-2, the J gene TRBJ1-4; the table names TRBD1, a call not compared with the DNA. TRBV12-2 is classified as a pseudogene. CDR3 length equals 14 residues. The CDR3 DNA reads as TGTGCAAGTCGCTTGGTAGGGGGAAATGAAAAACTGTTTTTT. This sequence encodes CASRLVGGNEKLFF.

The V and J genes are TRBV4-2 and TRBJ2-5, with 7 bases lining up with TRBD2. V lost 0 bases, J lost 5 bases, and 6 bases stayed unmatched. Germline V CDR1 and CDR2: LGHNA, YNFKEQ. The CDR3 spans 15 residues. DNA of the CDR3: TGTGCCAGCAGCCAAGACTATGGCGGGAGCGAGACCCAGTACTTC. It yields the protein CASSQDYGGSETQYF.

A few counts support this clone. The V and J genes are TRBV19 and TRBJ1-5, with a tentative D call TRBD1 (5 bases). The germline CDR1 and CDR2 sequences are LNHDA and SQIVND (reference sequence). This CDR3 region has 13 residues. The ends were cut back, 6 bases at V and 5 bases at J, with 11 bases in the middle. The CDR3 region has the DNA TGTGCCAGTAGAGACAGTCTTTATCAGCCCCAGCATTTT. This gives the protein CASRDSLYQPQHF.

This clone showed up just once. This sequence joins TRBV4-1 and TRBJ2-3, with D perhaps TRBD2 (6 bases). V lost 0 bases to trimming and J lost 0 bases, with 13 bases between them. CDR1 MGHRA and CDR2 YSYEKL come from the germline V gene. The CDR3 is made up of 17 amino acids. The chain's CDR3 is CASSQDHSRGSTDTQYF. In DNA form, the CDR3 reads TGCGCCAGCAGCCAAGATCACTCGCGGGGCAGCACAGATACGCAGTATTTT.

V and J are TRBV24-1 and TRBJ2-6; D perhaps matches TRBD1 (5 bases). V was trimmed by 9 bases and J by 1 base, leaving 6 bases between them. CDR1 and CDR2 from the germline V gene are KGHDR and SFDVKD. The CDR3 has 13 residues. CDR3 in DNA: TGTGCCACCTCAGGGTCTGGGGCCAACGTCCTGACTTTC. Translated, it gives CATSGSGANVLTF.

J is TRBJ2-7 and V is TRBV29-1; 8 bases match TRBD2. Germline CDR1 and CDR2: SQVTM and ANQGSEA. V was pared by 0 bases and J by 0 bases, with 7 bases of the junction left unmatched. This CDR3 comprises 16 residues. CDR3 DNA sequence: TGCAGCGTTGAAGATCTTGGCGGGAGGAACTCCTACGAGCAGTACTTC. Translated: CSVEDLGGRNSYEQYF.

This clone was seen a single time. The gene calls are TRBV19 and TRBJ2-7; 10 bases map to TRBD1. This CDR3 comprises 14 residues. Trimming cost V 5 bases and J 5 bases; bases outside gene matches: 6. Germline V gene data show CDR1 as LNHDA and CDR2 as SQIVND (reference sequence). The CDR3, as DNA: TGTGCCAGTAGTTCCGGGACAGGGGTGCACGAGCAGTACTTC. This codes for CASSSGTGVHEQYF.

The rearrangement links TRBV7-2 to TRBJ1-4; D is undetermined. The germline V gene has CDR1 SGHTA and CDR2 FQGNSA. The CDR3 is 14 residues long. V lost 4 bases and J lost 4, with 10 bases in between. CDR3: CASSSGGLNEKLFF. The CDR3 coding sequence is TGTGCCAGCAGCTCAGGTGGACTTAATGAAAAACTGTTTTTT.